Listed here are 23 T cell receptor beta chains from one sample, sequenced in a study of blood T cell repertoires in COVID-19. Method: immunoSEQ multiplex PCR; TCRdb's copy keeps in-frame clones and lacks some. Of 120,000 to 150,000 clones in the sample, 80% to 90% were seen once. Sequencing was carried out using peripheral blood. The receptors were sampled from a woman in her fifties or sixties in a cohort sampled during active or convalescent COVID-19.

V and J are TRBV6-2 or TRBV6-3 and TRBJ2-5; D gene ambiguous. The V end was cut by 6 bases, the J end by 5 bases, with 7 bases between. The CDR3 covers 11 residues. Germline CDR1 MNHEY, CDR2 SVGEGT. The CDR3 sequence: CASSAMETQYF. The CDR3 region has the DNA TGTGCCAGCAGCGCGATGGAGACCCAGTACTTC.

This clone was recorded a few times. The chain employs TRBV6-2 or TRBV6-3 and TRBJ2-5, with 14 bases matching TRBD2. CDR3 length: 16 amino acids. V lost 5 bases and J lost 4; bases outside the gene matches: 6. CDR1 MNHEY and CDR2 SVGEGT come from the germline V gene. The CDR3 DNA reads as TGTGCCAGCAGTGCCCGACTAGCGGGGGGGATAGAGACCCAGTACTTC. Its translation: CASSARLAGGIETQYF.

The CDR3 nucleotides are TGTGCCAGCAGTGAGAATCCGGGACTAGCACCCAATGAGCAGTTCTTC. Its translation: CASSENPGLAPNEQFF. The rearrangement joins TRBV2 to TRBJ2-1; 9 nucleotides match TRBD2. Germline V lookup: CDR1 SNHLY, CDR2 FYNNEI. The ends lost 3 bases at V and 6 bases at J; junction bases unmatched: 9. The CDR3 spans 16 residues. The variable domain in full, completed from reference TRBV2 and TRBJ2-1, reads EPEVTQTPSHQVTQMGQEVILRCVPISNHLYFYWYRQILGQKVEFLVSFYNNEISEKSEIFDDQFSVERPDGSNFTLKIRSTKLEDSAMYFCASSENPGLAPNEQFFGPGTRLTVL.

In this sample, this clone turned up a few times. V and J are TRBV29-1 and TRBJ1-2, with a weak D call TRBD1 (5 bases). V was cut by 6 bases and J by 5 bases, with 13 bases left in between. CDR3 length: 12 amino acids. Germline V lookup: CDR1 SQVTM, CDR2 ANQGSEA. Here the CDR3 reads CSVNDRAYGYTF. The CDR3 DNA reads TGCAGCGTAAATGACAGAGCGTATGGCTACACCTTC.

This chain connects TRBV12-3 or TRBV12-4 to TRBJ2-5; D unclear. Trimming stripped 6 bases from V and 7 bases from J, with 15 bases between. The CDR3 contains 13 residues. CDR3 sequence reads: CASSPSDIGTQYF. CDR3 nucleotide sequence: TGTGCCAGCAGCCCAAGCGATATAGGGACCCAGTACTTC.

This clone was counted once. This chain uses TRBV19 with TRBJ1-5; D perhaps matches TRBD1 (6 bases). Germline values: CDR1 LNHDA, CDR2 SQIVND (reference sequence). V was cut by 6 bases and J by 2 bases, with 14 bases left in between. This CDR3 comprises 15 residues. The CDR3 is CASRKGGSGNQPQHF. Written as DNA, the CDR3 is TGTGCCAGTAGAAAAGGGGGTTCGGGCAATCAGCCCCAGCATTTT.

The genes are TRBV7-9 and TRBJ1-4; maybe TRBD1 (6 bases). The CDR3 runs 13 residues. V lost 6 bases to trimming and J lost 14 bases, with 19 bases between them. Germline CDR1 reads SEHNR; CDR2 reads FQNEAQ (reference sequence). This CDR3 is CASRSTRGTSLFF. As DNA, the CDR3 is TGTGCCAGCAGGTCTACAAGAGGGACAAGCCTGTTTTTT.

This chain links TRBV11-2 with TRBJ1-3, with 7 bases fitting TRBD1. Per the germline V gene, CDR1 is SGHAT and CDR2 is FQNNGV. CDR3 length: 14 residues. The J segment lost 4 bases and the V segment lost 4 bases, leaving 4 bases of the junction unmatched. CDR3 region: CASSSRTGGNTIYF. The CDR3 DNA reads as TGTGCCAGCAGCTCTAGGACAGGAGGAAACACCATATATTTT.

The J gene is TRBJ2-4, the V gene TRBV25-1, with a possible D match to TRBD1 (6 bases). CDR1 is MGHDK, CDR2 SYGVNS, per germline. With 2 bases removed from V and 1 base from J, the gap between germline ends came to 6 bases. This CDR3 has 14 residues. The CDR3 bases are TGTGCCAGCAGTGAACAGGGGGCCAAAAACATTCAGTACTTC. As protein: CASSEQGAKNIQYF.

This sequence joins TRBV6-5 and TRBJ1-2, with a possible D match to TRBD1 (6 bases). Germline V gene data show CDR1 as MNHEY and CDR2 as SVGAGI. The CDR3 has 14 amino acids. V was shortened by 7 bases and J by 4 bases, with 16 bases between the two germline ends. DNA of the CDR3: TGTGCCAGCATCAAGTCAGGGGTGGGCTATGGCTACACCTTC. Translating it yields CASIKSGVGYGYTF.

In this sample, this clone turned up once. The chain links TRBV7-2 to TRBJ2-7; 8 positions agree with TRBD1. The ends lost 4 bases at V and 0 bases at J; junction bases unmatched: 2. The CDR3 loop spans 14 amino acids. Germline assignment: CDR1 SGHTA and CDR2 FQGNSA. The CDR3 region is CASSSQGDSYEQYF. Written as DNA, the CDR3 is TGTGCCAGCAGCTCACAGGGGGACTCCTACGAGCAGTACTTC. Combining the CDR3 with reference TRBV7-2 and TRBJ2-7 gives the whole variable domain GAGVSQSPSNKVTEKGKDVELRCDPISGHTALYWYRQSLGQGLEFLIYFQGNSAPDKSGLPSDRFSAERTGGSVSTLTIQRTQQEDSAVYLCASSSQGDSYEQYFGPGTRLTVT.

Of note for this clone: The same CDR3 also results from other DNA sequences found in this sample. The genes are TRBV5-1 and TRBJ2-1, with 8 nucleotides matching TRBD2. The ends lost 2 bases at V and 4 bases at J; junction bases unmatched: 5. The CDR3 is made up of 15 amino acids. Germline V gene data show CDR1 as SGHRS and CDR2 as YFSETQ. The CDR3 reads CASSLGTSGYNEQFF. CDR3 nucleotide sequence: TGCGCCAGCAGCTTAGGCACTAGCGGATACAATGAGCAGTTCTTC.

The chain employs TRBV25-1 and TRBJ2-5; 11 nucleotides match TRBD2. In germline, CDR1 is MGHDK, CDR2 SYGVNS. This CDR3 has 15 residues. Trimming cost V 7 bases and J 5 bases; bases outside gene matches: 9. CDR3 sequence (DNA): TGTGCCAGCACCGGGGCTAGCGGGGGGAGGGAGACCCAGTACTTC. Translating gives CASTGASGGRETQYF.

A few counts support this clone. The chain joins TRBV13 to TRBJ1-3; 9 nucleotides align to TRBD1. The CDR3 has 17 amino acids. Germline V gives CDR1 PRHDT, CDR2 FYEKMQ (reference sequence). The J segment lost 1 base and the V segment lost 0 bases, leaving 4 bases of the junction unmatched. CDR3 protein: CASSLGVGQGSGNTIYF. Written as DNA, the CDR3 is TGTGCCAGCAGCTTAGGTGTAGGACAGGGGTCTGGAAACACCATATATTTT. The whole variable domain, filled in from reference TRBV13 and TRBJ1-3, reads AAGVIQSPRHLIKEKRETATLKCYPIPRHDTVYWYQQGPGQDPQFLISFYEKMQSDKGSIPDRFSAQQFSDYHSELNMSSLELGDSALYFCASSLGVGQGSGNTIYFGEGSWLTVV.

The genes are TRBV6-1 and TRBJ2-7; D is possibly TRBD2 (6 bases). From germline, CDR1 is MNHNS and CDR2 SASEGT. This CDR3 region has 15 residues. V lost 3 bases and J 2 bases, leaving 14 bases between the germline ends. The CDR3 region has the DNA TGTGCCAGCAGTGACCCAGCGGGTGGGACCTACGAGCAGTACTTC. Translation gives CASSDPAGGTYEQYF.

The chain is built from TRBV19 and TRBJ1-4; 7 nucleotides line up with TRBD1. The CDR3 has 16 residues. The germline V gene encodes CDR1 LNHDA and CDR2 SQIVND (reference sequence). Trimming cost V 4 bases and J 0 bases; bases outside gene matches: 5. The CDR3 sequence is CASSRGTVPTNEKLFF. The CDR3 region has the DNA TGTGCCAGTAGTAGGGGGACAGTTCCAACTAATGAAAAACTGTTTTTT. Drawing the rest from reference TRBV19 and TRBJ1-4, the complete variable domain is DGGITQSPKYLFRKEGQNVTLSCEQNLNHDAMYWYRQDPGQGLRLIYYSQIVNDFQKGDIAEGYSVSREKKESFPLTVTSAQKNPTAFYLCASSRGTVPTNEKLFFGSGTQLSVL.

The V gene is TRBV19, the J gene TRBJ2-3, with 14 bases matching TRBD2. CDR1 LNHDA and CDR2 SQIVND come from the germline V gene (reference sequence). The V gene end was trimmed by 4 bases and the J gene end by 1 base; junction bases not matched to a gene: 10. This CDR3 contains 19 residues. Here the CDR3 DNA reads TGTGCCAGTAGTAACGCCCGCAGGACTAGCGGGGGGCGCACAGATACGCAGTATTTT. It encodes CASSNARRTSGGRTDTQYF.

This sequence joins TRBV19 and TRBJ2-7; a weak D match, TRBD2 (8 bases). Germline V gene data show CDR1 as LNHDA and CDR2 as SQIVND (reference sequence). V dropped 5 bases and J dropped 3 bases, with 14 bases sitting between them. CDR3 length: 14 residues. Written as DNA, the CDR3 is TGTGCCAGTAGTCGGGGGGGACAGTACTACGAGCAGTACTTC. Protein product: CASSRGGQYYEQYF.

This clone was seen more than once but under ten times. The genes are TRBV6-5 and TRBJ1-2; D possibly corresponds to TRBD1 (6 bases). The CDR3 covers 13 residues. Deletions cut 6 bases from V and 4 bases from J, with 12 bases between. Germline V gives CDR1 MNHEY, CDR2 SVGAGI. CDR3 nucleotide sequence: TGTGCCAGCAGGCAGGACAGCGCCTATGGCTACACCTTC. Translated, it gives CASRQDSAYGYTF.

The V and J genes are TRBV7-8 and TRBJ2-2; 11 positions match TRBD2. The CDR3 loop spans 17 amino acids. Trimming cost V 3 bases and J 3 bases; bases outside gene matches: 6. The germline V gene has CDR1 SGHVS and CDR2 FQNEAQ. CDR3 nucleotides: TGTGCCAGCAGCTTCCCTAGCGGGGGGCTGGACACCGGGGAGCTGTTTTTT. This codes for CASSFPSGGLDTGELFF.

The chain joins TRBV3-1 (or the pseudogene TRBV3-2) to TRBJ2-1; TRBD2 agrees at 8 bases. Germline CDR1 LGHDT, CDR2 YNNKEL (reference sequence). The CDR3 spans 18 residues. With V trimmed by 4 bases and J by 3 bases, 14 bases remained unmatched. The CDR3 protein is CASSRPSLAGVDYNEQFF. CDR3 bases: TGTGCCAGCAGCCGTCCCTCTCTAGCGGGCGTCGACTACAATGAGCAGTTCTTC.

This clone appeared once. Other DNA sequences from this sample encode an identical CDR3 as well. The chain carries TRBV5-1 and TRBJ2-5; D is undetermined. V was cut by 2 bases and J by 1 base, with 3 bases left in between. CDR1 and CDR2 from the germline V gene are SGHRS and YFSETQ. CDR3 length equals 12 residues. The CDR3 sequence is CASSFSQETQYF. The DNA of the CDR3 is TGCGCCAGCAGCTTTAGCCAAGAGACCCAGTACTTC.

The chain carries TRBV11-3 and TRBJ2-5; 11 nucleotides agree with TRBD2. V lost 1 base to trimming and J lost 4 bases; unmatched junction nucleotides: 11. In germline, CDR1 is SGHNT, CDR2 YENEEA. The CDR3 consists of 18 residues. In nucleotides, the CDR3 is TGTGCCAGCAGCTTAGGTTTAGCGGGGGGGTCAACTGGAGAGACCCAGTACTTC. It specifies CASSLGLAGGSTGETQYF.